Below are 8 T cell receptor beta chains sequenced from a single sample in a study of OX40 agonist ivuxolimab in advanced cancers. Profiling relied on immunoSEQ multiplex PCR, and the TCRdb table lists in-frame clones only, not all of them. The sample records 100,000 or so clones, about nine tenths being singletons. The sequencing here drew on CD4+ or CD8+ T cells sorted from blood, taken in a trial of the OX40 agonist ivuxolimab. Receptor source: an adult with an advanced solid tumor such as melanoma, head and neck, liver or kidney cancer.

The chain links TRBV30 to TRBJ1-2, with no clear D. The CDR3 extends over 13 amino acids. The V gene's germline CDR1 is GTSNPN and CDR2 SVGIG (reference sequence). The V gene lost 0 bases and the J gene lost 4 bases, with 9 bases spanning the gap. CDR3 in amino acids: CAWSVERSYGYTF. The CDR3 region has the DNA TGTGCCTGGAGTGTCGAGCGATCCTATGGCTACACCTTC.

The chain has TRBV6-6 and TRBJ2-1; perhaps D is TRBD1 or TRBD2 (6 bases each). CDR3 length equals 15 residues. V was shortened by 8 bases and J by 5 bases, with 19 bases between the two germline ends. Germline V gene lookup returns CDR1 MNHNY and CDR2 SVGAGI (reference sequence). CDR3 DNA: TGTGCCAGCGGCCCGCCAGAGGGGGGAGACAATGAGCAGTTCTTC. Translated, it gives CASGPPEGGDNEQFF.

The CDR3, as DNA: TGTGCCAGCAGCCAAAGGGGGGGACTAGCGGGAGAATACGAGCAGTACTTC. Protein sequence: CASSQRGGLAGEYEQYF. The rearrangement uses TRBV27 and TRBJ2-7, with 14 bases fitting TRBD2. Germline V gene lookup returns CDR1 MNHEY and CDR2 SMNVEV (reference sequence). After removal of 6 bases from V and 4 bases from J, the junction contained 11 bases not matched to a gene. The CDR3 extends over 17 amino acids.

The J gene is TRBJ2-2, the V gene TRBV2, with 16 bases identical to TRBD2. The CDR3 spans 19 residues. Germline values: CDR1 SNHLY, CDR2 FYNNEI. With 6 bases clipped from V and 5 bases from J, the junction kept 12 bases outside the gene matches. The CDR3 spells CASSRPPRGLAGGTGELFF. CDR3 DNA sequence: TGTGCCAGCAGCCGCCCCCCCAGGGGACTAGCGGGAGGGACCGGGGAGCTGTTTTTT.

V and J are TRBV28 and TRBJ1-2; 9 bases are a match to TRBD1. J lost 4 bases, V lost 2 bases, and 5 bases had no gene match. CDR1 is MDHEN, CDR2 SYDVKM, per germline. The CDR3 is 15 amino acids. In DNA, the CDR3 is TGTGCCAGCAGTTTAGCCCAACAGGGGGCCTATGGCTACACCTTC. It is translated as CASSLAQQGAYGYTF.

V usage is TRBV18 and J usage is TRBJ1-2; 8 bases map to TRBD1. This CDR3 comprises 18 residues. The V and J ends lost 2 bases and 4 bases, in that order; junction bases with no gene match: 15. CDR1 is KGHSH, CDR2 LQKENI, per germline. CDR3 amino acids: CASSPNPQGASTPYGYTF. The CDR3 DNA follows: TGTGCCAGCTCACCAAACCCCCAGGGGGCATCCACTCCCTATGGCTACACCTTC.

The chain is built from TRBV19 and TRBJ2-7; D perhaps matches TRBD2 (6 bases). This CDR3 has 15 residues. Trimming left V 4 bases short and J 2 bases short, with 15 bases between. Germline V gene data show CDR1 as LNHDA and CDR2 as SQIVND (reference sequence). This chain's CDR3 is CASSRGRDSAYEQYF. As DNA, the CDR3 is TGTGCCAGTAGTAGAGGCCGGGACTCTGCCTACGAGCAGTACTTC.

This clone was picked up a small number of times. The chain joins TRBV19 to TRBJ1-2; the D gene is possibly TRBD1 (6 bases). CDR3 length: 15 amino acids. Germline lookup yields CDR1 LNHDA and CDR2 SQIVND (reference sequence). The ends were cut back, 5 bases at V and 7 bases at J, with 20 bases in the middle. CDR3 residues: CASSPEIQGLIGYTF. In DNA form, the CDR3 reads TGTGCCAGTAGTCCCGAAATACAGGGACTAATTGGCTACACCTTC.